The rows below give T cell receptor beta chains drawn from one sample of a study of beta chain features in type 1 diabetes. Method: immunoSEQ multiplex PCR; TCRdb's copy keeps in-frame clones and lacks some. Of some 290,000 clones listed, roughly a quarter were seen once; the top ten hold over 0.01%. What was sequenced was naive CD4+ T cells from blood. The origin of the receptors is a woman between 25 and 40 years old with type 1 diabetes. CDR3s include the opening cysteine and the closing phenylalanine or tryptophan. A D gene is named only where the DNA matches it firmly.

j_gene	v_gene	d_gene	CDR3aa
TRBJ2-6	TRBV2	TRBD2	CASSVREGLGGANVLTF
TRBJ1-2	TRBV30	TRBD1	CAWSVDRVPYGYTF
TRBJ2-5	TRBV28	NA	CASNSSPQYF
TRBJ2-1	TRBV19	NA	CASSIDGGYNEQFF
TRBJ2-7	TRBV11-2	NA	CASSSPRQPYEQYF
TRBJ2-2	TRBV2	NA	CASSEQGGTGELFF
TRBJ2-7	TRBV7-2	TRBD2	CASSFGASGTEEQYF
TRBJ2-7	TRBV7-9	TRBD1	CASSIGTGNYEQYF
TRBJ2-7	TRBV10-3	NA	CAISEASYEQYF
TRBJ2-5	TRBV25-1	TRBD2	CASSLAGRTQETQYF
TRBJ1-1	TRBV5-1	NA	CASSYTSDTEAFF
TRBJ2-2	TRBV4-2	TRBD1	CASSQLPTGGSAYGGELFF
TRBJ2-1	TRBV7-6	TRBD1	CASSLLTGGFTYNEQFF
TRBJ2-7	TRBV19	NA	CASKSILSSYEQYF
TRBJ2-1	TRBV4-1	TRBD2	CASSRPGLAGEQFF
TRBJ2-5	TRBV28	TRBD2	CASRDLAGAGETQYF
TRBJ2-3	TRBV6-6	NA	CASTLPSDTQYF
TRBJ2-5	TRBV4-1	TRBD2	CASSQGLAGEETQYF
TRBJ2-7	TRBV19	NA	CASSSLADNSYEQYF
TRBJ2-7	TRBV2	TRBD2	CASRMGLAAYEQYF
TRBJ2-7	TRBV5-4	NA	CASSHSTNTYEQYF
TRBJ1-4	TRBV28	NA	CASSLWDNEKLFF
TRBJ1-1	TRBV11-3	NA	CASSSSGSNTEAFF
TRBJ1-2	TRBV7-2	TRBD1	CASSLGPGGQGYGYTF
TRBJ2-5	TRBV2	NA	CASRRDLLETQYF
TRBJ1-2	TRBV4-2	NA	CASSQSSQGMNGYTF
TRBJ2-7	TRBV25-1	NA	CASSPAGGGGVYEQYF
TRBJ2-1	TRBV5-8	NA	CASSLAWARGTYNEQFF
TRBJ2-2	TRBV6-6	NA	CASSSQDTGELFF
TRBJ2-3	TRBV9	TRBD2	CASSVGLAGSSDTQYF
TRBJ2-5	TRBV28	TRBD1	CASSTGALGETQYF
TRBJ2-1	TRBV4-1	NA	CASSQVRSGLAYNEQFF
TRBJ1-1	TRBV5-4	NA	CASSPTGVNTEAFF
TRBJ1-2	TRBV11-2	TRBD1	CASSSIWDRVSNYGYTF
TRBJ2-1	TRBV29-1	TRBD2	CSVGGGSDYEQFF
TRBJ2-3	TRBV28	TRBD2	CASRSPSGSPPTGTDTQYF
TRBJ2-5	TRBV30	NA	CAGTGTPPKETQYF
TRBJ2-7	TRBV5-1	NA	CASSRPTPKYEQYF
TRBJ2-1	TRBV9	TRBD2	CASSATLAENPNEQFF
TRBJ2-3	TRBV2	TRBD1	CASNRGGPADTQYF
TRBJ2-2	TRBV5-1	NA	CASSSTDPTGELFF
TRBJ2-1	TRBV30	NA	CAWSVRRASEQFF
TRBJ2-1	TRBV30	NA	CAGLYNEQFF
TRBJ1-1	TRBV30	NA	CAWSGGWVPMNTEAFF
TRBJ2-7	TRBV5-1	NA	CASSLDPGAGDEQYF
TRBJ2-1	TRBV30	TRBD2	CAWSAGLAGDDEQFF
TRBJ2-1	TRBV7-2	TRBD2	CASSLVGGGYNEQFF
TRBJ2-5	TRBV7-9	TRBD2	CASSNGAGASQETQYF
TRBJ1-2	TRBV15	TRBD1	CATSRTGTGGSYGYTF
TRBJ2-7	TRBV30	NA	CAWSVQDSFEQYF
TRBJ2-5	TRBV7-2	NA	CASSTTWYQETQYF
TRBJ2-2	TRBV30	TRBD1	CAWRGRQGGTGELFF
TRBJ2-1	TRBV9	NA	CASSSGTPQYNEQFF
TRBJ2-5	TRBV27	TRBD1	CASSSGQAFLQETQYF
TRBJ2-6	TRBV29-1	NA	CSVLLAPGANVLTF
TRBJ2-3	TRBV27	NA	CASSPPTRTSTDTQYF
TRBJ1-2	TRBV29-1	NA	CSVEEGTGTHYGYTF
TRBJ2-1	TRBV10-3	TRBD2	CAISDAGGSHNEQFF
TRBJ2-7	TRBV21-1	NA	CASSKEGGHYEQYF
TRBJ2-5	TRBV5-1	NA	CASSPGRGETQYF